The 26 T cell receptor beta chains below all came from one sample that was sequenced in a study of regulatory T cells in long-lasting Graves disease. Assembly of TCR beta libraries relied on iRepertoire HTBI primers together with Arm-PCR of CDR3 regions. TCRdb re-derived calls from the multiplex PCR reads in MiXCR, one entry per CDR3 protein. The table shows about 470,000 distinct CDR3 sequences, with roughly 20% occurring only once. The time point: persistent/refractory GD, antithyroid drugs over 5 years with positive TRAb. Scientists built the TCR library using RNA that was extracted from PBMCs. The input for sequencing was peripheral blood mononuclear cells (PBMCs), taken when the disease was refractory, from a patient treated with antithyroid drugs. The receptor source for this set is a female donor with Graves disease.

V is TRBV19 and J is TRBJ2-7, with 8 bases identical to TRBD2. The CDR3 length is 15 residues. V lost 3 bases, J lost 4 bases, and 8 bases stayed unmatched. Germline V gives CDR1 LNHDA, CDR2 SQIVND (reference sequence). CDR3 region: CASSISGRAGYEQYF. As DNA, the CDR3 is TGTGCCAGTAGTATTTCCGGGAGGGCCGGTTACGAGCAGTACTTC.

This clonotype was counted many times. The V call is TRBV27, the J call TRBJ1-1, with 9 bases lining up with TRBD1. This CDR3 is 17 amino acids long. The V segment lost 5 bases and the J segment 4 bases; nucleotides outside the gene matches: 14. The germline V gene has CDR1 MNHEY and CDR2 SMNVEV (reference sequence). CDR3 coding DNA: TGTGCCAGCAGTCTTATCACCGGGACAGGGATAAGCACTGAAGCTTTCTTT. Translating it yields CASSLITGTGISTEAFF.

This clonotype was counted many times. The V gene is TRBV6-1, the J gene TRBJ2-7; D not resolved. Looked up from germline, CDR1 is MNHNS and CDR2 is SASEGT. Deletions cut 5 bases from V and 2 bases from J, with 13 bases between. The CDR3 has 14 amino acids. Here the CDR3 DNA reads TGTGCCAGCAGTCCCCGGACGATCCCCTACGAGCAGTACTTC. It encodes CASSPRTIPYEQYF.

Worth noting for this clonotype: This may come from a read error, since a much larger clone is one base off. This chain links TRBV2 with TRBJ2-6; tentative D call: TRBD1 (5 bases). The CDR3 has 14 residues. Germline V gene lookup returns CDR1 SNHLY and CDR2 FYNNEI. The CDR3 sequence: CASSGEPGANVLAF. In DNA form, the CDR3 reads TGTGCCAGCAGTGGGGAACCTGGGGCCAACGTCCTGGCTTTC.

This clonotype occurred many times. V is TRBV6-1 and J is TRBJ1-6; D is possibly TRBD1 (6 bases). The CDR3 length is 15 residues. The V end lost 8 bases, the J end lost 5 bases, and 16 bases lay between the germline ends. Germline CDR1 MNHNS, CDR2 SASEGT. CDR3 sequence: CASGGTGWDNSPLHF. DNA for the CDR3: TGTGCCAGCGGAGGAACAGGGTGGGATAATTCACCCCTCCACTTT.

This rearrangement joins TRBV18 to TRBJ2-7; D perhaps matches TRBD1 (8 bases). V lost 0 bases and J lost 7, with 13 bases in between. Germline loops: CDR1 KGHSH, CDR2 LQKENI. The CDR3 loop spans 14 amino acids. CDR3 nucleotide sequence: TGTGCCAGCTCACCACCGAACAGGGGGGGAGAGCAGTACTTC. Translated, it gives CASSPPNRGGEQYF. Using reference TRBV18 and TRBJ2-7 for the parts outside the CDR3, the full variable domain is NAGVMQNPRHLVRRRGQEARLRCSPMKGHSHVYWYRQLPEEGLKFMVYLQKENIIDESGMPKERFSAEFPKEGPSILRIQQVVRGDSAAYFCASSPPNRGGEQYFGPGTRLTVT.

There are a few counts of this clonotype. The chain employs TRBV30 and TRBJ2-2; 8 bases agree with TRBD1. V gave up 4 bases and J gave up 1 base; unmatched junction bases: 5. Germline loops: CDR1 GTSNPN, CDR2 SVGIG (reference sequence). This CDR3 region has 15 residues. This CDR3 is CAWTAGTGNTGELFF. The CDR3 DNA reads TGTGCCTGGACCGCCGGGACAGGGAACACCGGGGAGCTGTTTTTT.

This clonotype came up many times. The chain has TRBV6-2 or TRBV6-3 and TRBJ1-2; a possible D gene is TRBD1 (5 bases). The CDR3 is made up of 14 amino acids. V was pared by 1 base and J by 4 bases, with 10 bases between. Germline CDR1 reads MNHEY; CDR2 reads SVGEGT. The CDR3 reads CASSYFQGIYGYTF. CDR3 bases: TGTGCCAGCAGTTACTTCCAGGGTATCTATGGCTACACCTTC.

With regard to this clonotype: A clone one base away is much larger, so this may be a read error. Without the conserved terminal phenylalanine or tryptophan, this CDR3 likely stems from a read error. The gene calls are TRBV18 and TRBJ2-5; 8 bases are a match to TRBD2. Germline CDR1 KGHSH, CDR2 LQKENI. Trimming removed 4 bases from V and 5 bases from J; junction bases left unmatched: 6. CDR3 size: 14 residues. The CDR3 nucleotides read TGTGCCAGCTCACGAGCGGGAGAAAGGGAGACCCAGTACCTC. Its translation is CASSRAGERETQYL.

Of note for this clonotype: The junction does not match germline at one end; this may be a read error. This chain uses TRBV2 with TRBJ2-3; D gene unclear. The CDR3 length is 17 residues. The germline V gene encodes CDR1 SNHLY and CDR2 FYNNEI. The CDR3 nucleotides read TGTGCCGGCAGCCAGACTCCGCCGCCTCCTTCCACAGATACGCAGTATTTT. The encoded protein is CAGSQTPPPPSTDTQYF.

The chain joins TRBV7-6 to TRBJ2-1; 7 bases map to TRBD2. Per germline, CDR1 SGHVS and CDR2 FNYEAQ. The CDR3 contains 13 residues. After removal of 3 bases from V and 9 bases from J, the junction contained 5 bases not matched to a gene. CDR3 sequence reads: CASSFAGASEQFF. Written as DNA, the CDR3 is TGTGCCAGCAGCTTTGCGGGAGCGAGTGAGCAGTTCTTC.

This rearrangement joins TRBV3-1 to TRBJ1-2; TRBD1 is a possible D gene (5 bases). The CDR3 is 16 residues long. Germline V gene data show CDR1 as LGHDT and CDR2 as YNNKEL (reference sequence). Between the trimmed V and J ends, which lost 6 bases and 0 bases, there was a span of 17 bases. In DNA form, the CDR3 reads TGTGCCAGCAGAAGCGGGACCGGATCTACTAACTATGGCTACACCTTC. As protein: CASRSGTGSTNYGYTF.

The V gene is TRBV28, the J gene TRBJ2-3; 11 bases map to TRBD2. The CDR3 has 16 residues. With V trimmed by 3 bases and J by 9 bases, 11 bases remained unmatched. Germline CDR1 is MDHEN and CDR2 is SYDVKM. CDR3 coding DNA: TGTGCCAGCAGTTTTGATTTAACTAGCGGGGGACGCACGCAGTATTTT. It is translated as CASSFDLTSGGRTQYF.

This clonotype was found many times. V gene TRBV28 combines with J gene TRBJ2-7; D may be TRBD1 (5 bases). There are 16 residues in the CDR3. The germline V gene encodes CDR1 MDHEN and CDR2 SYDVKM. The V gene lost 2 bases and the J gene lost 3 bases, with 17 bases spanning the gap. The CDR3 region is CASSLKERGAFYEQYF. CDR3 coding DNA: TGTGCCAGCAGTTTAAAGGAAAGGGGTGCCTTCTACGAGCAGTACTTC. Combining the CDR3 with reference TRBV28 and TRBJ2-7 gives the whole variable domain DVKVTQSSRYLVKRTGEKVFLECVQDMDHENMFWYRQDPGLGLRLIYFSYDVKMKEKGDIPEGYSVSREKKERFSLILESASTNQTSMYLCASSLKERGAFYEQYFGPGTRLTVT.

The chain has TRBV6-1 and TRBJ2-7, with TRBD2 matching over 8 bases. Trimming at V came to 5 bases and at J to 5 bases, leaving 14 bases not matched to a gene. The CDR3 consists of 16 residues. Per germline, CDR1 MNHNS and CDR2 SASEGT. The DNA for the CDR3 is TGTGCCAGCAGTTACTCAAGAGATCGGACTAGCCACGAGCAGTACTTC. This codes for CASSYSRDRTSHEQYF.

This clonotype was counted between two and nine times. This chain joins TRBV5-6 and TRBJ2-7; 7 positions match TRBD1. The CDR3 length is 15 residues. The V and J ends lost 0 bases and 4 bases, in that order; junction bases with no gene match: 7. The V gene's germline CDR1 is SGHDT and CDR2 YYEEEE. In DNA form, the CDR3 reads TGTGCCAGCAGCTTGGATGAAGGGGGCGTTTACGAGCAGTACTTC. Translated, it gives CASSLDEGGVYEQYF.

This clonotype was seen at least ten times. The chain joins TRBV2 to TRBJ2-1; possible D gene TRBD2, 6 bases. The V end lost 7 bases, the J end lost 5 bases, and 18 bases lay between the germline ends. CDR1 is SNHLY and CDR2 is FYNNEI in the germline V gene. This CDR3 has 15 residues. The CDR3 is CASTTNGLPDNEQFF. The CDR3, as DNA: TGTGCCAGCACCACGAACGGACTACCAGACAATGAGCAGTTCTTC.

Only a few counts were recorded for this clonotype. The chain employs TRBV5-4 and TRBJ1-1; D call uncertain. Trimming took off 6 bases at V and 0 bases at J, with 12 bases between the two ends. The CDR3 is 14 amino acids. Germline CDR1 is SGHNT and CDR2 is YYREEE (reference sequence). The chain's CDR3 is CASTEGLMNTEAFF. The CDR3, as DNA: TGTGCCAGCACCGAGGGCTTGATGAACACTGAAGCTTTCTTT.

This clonotype was detected ten times or more. This sequence joins TRBV7-8 and TRBJ2-2; 10 positions agree with TRBD1. This CDR3 region has 21 residues. V was pared by 5 bases and J by 0 bases, with 18 bases of the junction left unmatched. CDR1 is SGHVS, CDR2 FQNEAQ, per germline. The CDR3 sequence: CASSLPITGTGAPSNTGELFF. CDR3 in DNA: TGTGCCAGCAGCCTACCCATAACCGGGACAGGGGCCCCCTCGAACACCGGGGAGCTGTTTTTT.

This clonotype came up many times. This sequence joins TRBV6-1 and TRBJ2-5; 7 nucleotides align to TRBD2. Germline-derived CDR1 and CDR2 are MNHNS and SASEGT. J gave up 9 bases and V 5 bases, and 6 bases lay outside the gene matches. The CDR3 contains 12 residues. The CDR3 nucleotides are TGTGCCAGCAGTCTTGGACTAGGGGCCCAGTACTTC. It is translated as CASSLGLGAQYF.

In its sample, this clonotype was seen many times. The chain has TRBV12-3 or TRBV12-4 and TRBJ1-4, with 9 positions matching TRBD1. Trimming at V came to 2 bases and at J to 10 bases, leaving 2 bases not matched to a gene. This CDR3 is 13 amino acids long. Here the CDR3 reads CASSLMTGGKLFF. As DNA, the CDR3 is TGTGCCAGCAGTTTAATGACAGGGGGAAAACTGTTTTTT.

The rearrangement joins TRBV18 to TRBJ2-3; TRBD1 might be the D (5 bases). The CDR3 extends over 12 amino acids. The V and J ends lost 5 bases and 6 bases respectively, with 9 bases between them. Germline values: CDR1 KGHSH, CDR2 LQKENI. CDR3 sequence reads: CASSSGFDTQYF. The CDR3 coding sequence is TGTGCCAGCTCATCAGGGTTCGATACGCAGTATTTT.

This clonotype was recorded many times. This chain uses TRBV18 with TRBJ2-5; no firm D call. Deletions cut 0 bases from V and 4 bases from J, with 9 bases between. The CDR3 extends over 14 amino acids. Germline CDR1 KGHSH, CDR2 LQKENI. CDR3 DNA: TGTGCCAGCTCACCACCGCAAGCGCTAGAGACCCAGTACTTC. Translated, it gives CASSPPQALETQYF.

This clonotype was detected a few times. The gene calls are TRBV3-1 and TRBJ1-2, with a tentative D call TRBD1 (6 bases). The CDR3 is made up of 15 amino acids. CDR1 is LGHDT, CDR2 YNNKEL, per germline (reference sequence). V shed 5 bases and J shed 2 bases, with 15 bases lying between them. The CDR3 spells CASSLKGQGNYGYTF. The CDR3 DNA reads as TGTGCCAGCAGCTTGAAGGGGCAGGGGAACTATGGCTACACCTTC.

In this sample, this clonotype turned up many times. The chain uses TRBV2 and TRBJ1-4; 7 nucleotides match TRBD1. The junction had 0 bases not matched to a gene; V was cut back by 6 bases and J by 5 bases. The CDR3 spans 12 residues. Germline V CDR1 and CDR2: SNHLY, FYNNEI. CDR3 residues: CASRGQNEKLFF. Written as DNA, the CDR3 is TGTGCCAGCAGGGGACAGAATGAAAAACTGTTTTTT.

This clonotype came up many times. The rearrangement links TRBV28 to TRBJ2-7; D is perhaps TRBD1 (6 bases). Germline V gives CDR1 MDHEN, CDR2 SYDVKM. The CDR3 is 15 residues long. The V end lost 1 base, the J end lost 1 base, and 11 bases lay between the germline ends. CDR3 residues: CASSLFMGHSYEQYF. CDR3 bases: TGTGCCAGCAGTTTATTCATGGGACATTCCTACGAGCAGTACTTC.